This TCR beta chain is from a study of cytomegalovirus exposure and HLA in healthy donors. Study-level information: The 110 or so validation repertoires used the same platform as the 500 to 700 first-cohort repertoires, a later analysis reported. General study results and limits: Most observed TCR sequences were rare, whereas some public TCRs were detected in many donors. It was reported that the classifier diagnosed cytomegalovirus status with high specificity and sensitivity in both the original and validation cohorts.

Measured with immunoSEQ multiplex PCR; TCRdb has only the in-frame clones, and not every one. In the table there are 250,000 to 300,000 clones, nearly 90% of which are singletons. As concerns this clone: What it recognizes is unknown.

Sequencing input: PBMCs. The sequence was collected from a woman younger than 30 in good health and CMV-seronegative.

CDR3 protein: CASSIVPGVGQFF. The DNA for the CDR3 is TGTGCCAGTAGTATAGTCCCAGGGGTTGGGCAGTTCTTC. The chain carries TRBV19 and TRBJ2-1; TRBD1 might be the D (6 bases). The V gene's germline CDR1 is LNHDA and CDR2 SQIVND (reference sequence). With 1 base removed from V and 12 bases from J, the gap between germline ends came to 13 bases. The CDR3 runs to 13 residues.